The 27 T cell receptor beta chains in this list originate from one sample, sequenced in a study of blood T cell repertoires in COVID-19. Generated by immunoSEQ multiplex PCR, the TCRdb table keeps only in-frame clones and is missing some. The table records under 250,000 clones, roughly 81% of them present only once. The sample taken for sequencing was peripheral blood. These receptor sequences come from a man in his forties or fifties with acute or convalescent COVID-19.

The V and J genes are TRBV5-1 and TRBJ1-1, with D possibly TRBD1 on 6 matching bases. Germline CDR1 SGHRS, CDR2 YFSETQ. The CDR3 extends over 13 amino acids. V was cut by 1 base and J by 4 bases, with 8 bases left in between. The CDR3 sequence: CASSLTGITEAFF. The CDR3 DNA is TGCGCCAGCAGCTTGACAGGGATCACTGAAGCTTTCTTT.

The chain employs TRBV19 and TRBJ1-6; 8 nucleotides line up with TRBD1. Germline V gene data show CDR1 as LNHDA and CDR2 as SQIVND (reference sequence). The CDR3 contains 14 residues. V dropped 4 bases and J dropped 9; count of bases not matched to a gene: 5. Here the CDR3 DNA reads TGTGCCAGTAGTACGGACAGGGATGTTTCACCCCTCCACTTT. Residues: CASSTDRDVSPLHF.

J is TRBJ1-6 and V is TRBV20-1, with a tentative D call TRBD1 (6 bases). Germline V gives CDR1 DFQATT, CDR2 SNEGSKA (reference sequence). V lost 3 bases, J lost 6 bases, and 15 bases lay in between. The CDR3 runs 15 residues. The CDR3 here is CSASVSAQGNSPLHF. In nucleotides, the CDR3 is TGCAGTGCTAGTGTGTCCGCACAGGGTAATTCACCCCTCCACTTT.

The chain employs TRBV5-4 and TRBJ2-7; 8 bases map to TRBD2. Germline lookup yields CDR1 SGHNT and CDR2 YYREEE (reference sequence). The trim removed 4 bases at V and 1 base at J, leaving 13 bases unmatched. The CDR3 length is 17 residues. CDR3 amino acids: CASSPRGLDLPSYEQYF. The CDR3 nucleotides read TGTGCCAGCAGCCCCCGGGGACTAGACTTACCTTCCTACGAGCAGTACTTC.

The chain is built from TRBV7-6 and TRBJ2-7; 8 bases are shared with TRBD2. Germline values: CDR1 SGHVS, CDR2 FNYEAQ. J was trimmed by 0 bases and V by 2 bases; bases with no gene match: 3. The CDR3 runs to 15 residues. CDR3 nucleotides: TGTGCCAGCAGCTTAATAGCGGGGATCTCCTACGAGCAGTACTTC. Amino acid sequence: CASSLIAGISYEQYF. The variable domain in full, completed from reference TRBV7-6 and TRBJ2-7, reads GAGVSQSPRYKVTKRGQDVALRCDPISGHVSLYWYRQALGQGPEFLTYFNYEAQQDKSGLPNDRFSAERPEGSISTLTIQRTEQRDSAMYRCASSLIAGISYEQYFGPGTRLTVT.

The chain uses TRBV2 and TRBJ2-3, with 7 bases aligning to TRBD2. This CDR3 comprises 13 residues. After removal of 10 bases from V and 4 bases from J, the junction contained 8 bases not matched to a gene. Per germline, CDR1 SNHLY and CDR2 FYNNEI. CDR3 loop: CAINGGSADTQYF. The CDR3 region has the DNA TGTGCCATCAACGGGGGGAGTGCAGATACGCAGTATTTT.

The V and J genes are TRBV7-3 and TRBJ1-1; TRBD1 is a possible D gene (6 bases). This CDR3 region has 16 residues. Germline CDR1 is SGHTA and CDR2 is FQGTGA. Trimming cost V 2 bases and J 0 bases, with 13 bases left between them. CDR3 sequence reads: CASSLYPGTLNTEAFF. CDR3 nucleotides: TGTGCCAGCAGCTTATATCCCGGGACACTGAACACTGAAGCTTTCTTT.

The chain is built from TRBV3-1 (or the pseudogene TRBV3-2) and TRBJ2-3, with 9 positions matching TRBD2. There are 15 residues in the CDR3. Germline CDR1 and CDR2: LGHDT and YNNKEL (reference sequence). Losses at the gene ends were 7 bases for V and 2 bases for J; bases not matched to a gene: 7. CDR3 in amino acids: CASTPLAGITDTQYF. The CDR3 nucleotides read TGTGCCAGCACCCCTCTAGCGGGGATCACAGATACGCAGTATTTT.

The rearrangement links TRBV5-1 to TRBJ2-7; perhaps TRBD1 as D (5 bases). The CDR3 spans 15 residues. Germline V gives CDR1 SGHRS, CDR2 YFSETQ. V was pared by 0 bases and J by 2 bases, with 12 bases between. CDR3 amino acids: CASSLGSTGTYEQYF. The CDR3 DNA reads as TGCGCCAGCAGCTTGGGGTCAACAGGTACCTACGAGCAGTACTTC.

In DNA form, the CDR3 reads TGCAGCGTTGAAGGGCCAGGGGGCGGCTATGGCTACACCTTC. Its translation is CSVEGPGGGYGYTF. V and J are TRBV29-1 and TRBJ1-2; TRBD1 matches at 8 bases. The CDR3 length is 14 residues. The V gene's germline CDR1 is SQVTM and CDR2 ANQGSEA. Trimming cost V 1 base and J 4 bases; bases outside gene matches: 5. The variable domain in full, completed from reference TRBV29-1 and TRBJ1-2, reads SAVISQKPSRDICQRGTSLTIQCQVDSQVTMMFWYRQQPGQSLTLIATANQGSEATYESGFVIDKFPISRPNLTFSTLTVSNMSPEDSSIYLCSVEGPGGGYGYTFGSGTRLTVV.

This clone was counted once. The CDR3 reads CASWKQAGVSYNEQFF. The CDR3 nucleotides read TGCGCCAGCTGGAAACAAGCGGGAGTTTCCTACAATGAGCAGTTCTTC. This rearrangement joins TRBV5-1 to TRBJ2-1; 8 bases align to TRBD2. The germline V gene encodes CDR1 SGHRS and CDR2 YFSETQ. The ends lost 7 bases at V and 1 base at J; junction bases unmatched: 10. This CDR3 is built from 16 residues.

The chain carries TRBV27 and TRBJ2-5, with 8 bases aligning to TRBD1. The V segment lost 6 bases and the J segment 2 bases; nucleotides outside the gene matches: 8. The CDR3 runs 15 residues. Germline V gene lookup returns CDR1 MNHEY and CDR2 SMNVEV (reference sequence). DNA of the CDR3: TGTGCCAGCAGCCGATTCAACAGGGGGCAAGAGACCCAGTACTTC. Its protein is CASSRFNRGQETQYF.

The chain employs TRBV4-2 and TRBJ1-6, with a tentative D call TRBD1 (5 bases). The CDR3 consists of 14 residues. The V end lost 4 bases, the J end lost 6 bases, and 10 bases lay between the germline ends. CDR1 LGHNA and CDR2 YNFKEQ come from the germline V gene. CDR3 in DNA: TGTGCCAGCAGCCCTCAGACAGTTAATTCACCCCTCCACTTT. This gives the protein CASSPQTVNSPLHF.

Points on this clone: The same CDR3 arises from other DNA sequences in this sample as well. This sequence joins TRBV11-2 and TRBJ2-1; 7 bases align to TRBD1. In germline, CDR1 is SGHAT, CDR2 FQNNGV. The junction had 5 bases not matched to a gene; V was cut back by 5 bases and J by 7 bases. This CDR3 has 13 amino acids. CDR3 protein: CASSPDRYNEQFF. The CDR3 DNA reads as TGTGCCAGCAGCCCGGACAGGTATAATGAGCAGTTCTTC.

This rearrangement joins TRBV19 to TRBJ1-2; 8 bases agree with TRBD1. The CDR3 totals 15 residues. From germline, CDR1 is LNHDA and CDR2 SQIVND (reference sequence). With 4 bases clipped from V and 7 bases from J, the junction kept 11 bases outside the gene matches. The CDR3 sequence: CASSTHLRGPSGYTF. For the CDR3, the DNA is TGTGCCAGTAGTACCCACCTCAGGGGGCCAAGTGGCTACACCTTC.

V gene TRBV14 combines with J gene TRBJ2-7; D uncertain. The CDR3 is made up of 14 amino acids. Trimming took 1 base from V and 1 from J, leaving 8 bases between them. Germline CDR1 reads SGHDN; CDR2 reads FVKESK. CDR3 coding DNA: TGTGCCAGCAGCCAAGTCGTCGGGTCCTACGAGCAGTACTTC. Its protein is CASSQVVGSYEQYF.

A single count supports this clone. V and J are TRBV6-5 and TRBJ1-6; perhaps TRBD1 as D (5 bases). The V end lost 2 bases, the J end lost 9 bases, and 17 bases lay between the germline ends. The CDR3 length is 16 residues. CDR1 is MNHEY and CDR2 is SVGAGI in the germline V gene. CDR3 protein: CASSYRPGGGPSPLHF. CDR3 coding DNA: TGTGCCAGCAGTTACCGGCCGGGGGGAGGCCCTTCACCCCTCCACTTT.

CDR3 bases: TGCGCCAGCAGCCAAGCGATGGGGAGCTCCTACGAGCAGTACTTC. Translated, it gives CASSQAMGSSYEQYF. This chain uses TRBV4-1 with TRBJ2-7, with a tentative D call TRBD2 (5 bases). V lost 1 base to trimming and J lost 0 bases, with 10 bases between them. Germline values: CDR1 MGHRA, CDR2 YSYEKL. CDR3 length: 15 amino acids.

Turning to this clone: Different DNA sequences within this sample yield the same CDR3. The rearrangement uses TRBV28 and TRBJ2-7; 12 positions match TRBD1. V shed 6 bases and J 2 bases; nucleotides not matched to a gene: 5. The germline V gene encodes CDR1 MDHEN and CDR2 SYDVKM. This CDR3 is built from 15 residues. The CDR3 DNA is TGTGCCAGCAGCCTGGGGACAGGGGGCGCCTACGAGCAGTACTTC. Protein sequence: CASSLGTGGAYEQYF.

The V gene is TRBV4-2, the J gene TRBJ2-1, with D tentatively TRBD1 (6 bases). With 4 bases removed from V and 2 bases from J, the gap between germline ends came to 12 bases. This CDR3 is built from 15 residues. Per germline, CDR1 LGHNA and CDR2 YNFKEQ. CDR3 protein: CASSLRQDAYNEQFF. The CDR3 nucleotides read TGTGCCAGCAGCCTTCGACAGGACGCCTACAATGAGCAGTTCTTC.

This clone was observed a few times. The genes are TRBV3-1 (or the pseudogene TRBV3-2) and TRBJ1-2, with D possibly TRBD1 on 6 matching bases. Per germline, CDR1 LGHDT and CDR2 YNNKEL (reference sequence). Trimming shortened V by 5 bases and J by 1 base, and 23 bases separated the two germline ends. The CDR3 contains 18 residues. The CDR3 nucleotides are TGTGCCAGCAGCTCGAGATCAGGGGCCGCCAACTATAACTATGGCTACACCTTC. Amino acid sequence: CASSSRSGAANYNYGYTF.

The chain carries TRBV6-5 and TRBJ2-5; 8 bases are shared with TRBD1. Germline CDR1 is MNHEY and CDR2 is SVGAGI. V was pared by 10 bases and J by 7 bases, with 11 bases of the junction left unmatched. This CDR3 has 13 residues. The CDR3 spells CATKGDRRGTQYF. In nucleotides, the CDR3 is TGTGCCACAAAGGGGGACAGGCGGGGGACCCAGTACTTC.

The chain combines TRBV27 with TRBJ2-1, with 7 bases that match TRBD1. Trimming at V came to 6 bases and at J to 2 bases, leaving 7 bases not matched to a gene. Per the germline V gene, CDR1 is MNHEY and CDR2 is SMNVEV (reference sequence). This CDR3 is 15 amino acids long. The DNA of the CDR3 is TGTGCCAGCAGGGAGACAGGGTCAACCTACAATGAGCAGTTCTTC. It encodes CASRETGSTYNEQFF.

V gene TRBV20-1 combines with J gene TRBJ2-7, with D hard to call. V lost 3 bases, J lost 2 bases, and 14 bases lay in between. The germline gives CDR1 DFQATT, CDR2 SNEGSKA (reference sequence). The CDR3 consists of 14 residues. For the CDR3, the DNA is TGCAGTGCTAGTTTACGCTACCCTCCCTACGAGCAGTACTTC. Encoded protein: CSASLRYPPYEQYF.

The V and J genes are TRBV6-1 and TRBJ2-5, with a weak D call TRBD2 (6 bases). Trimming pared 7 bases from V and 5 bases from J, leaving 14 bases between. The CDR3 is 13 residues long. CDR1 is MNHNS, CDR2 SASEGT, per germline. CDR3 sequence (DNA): TGTGCCAGCACCAAAGCGGGTTGGGAGACCCAGTACTTC. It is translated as CASTKAGWETQYF.

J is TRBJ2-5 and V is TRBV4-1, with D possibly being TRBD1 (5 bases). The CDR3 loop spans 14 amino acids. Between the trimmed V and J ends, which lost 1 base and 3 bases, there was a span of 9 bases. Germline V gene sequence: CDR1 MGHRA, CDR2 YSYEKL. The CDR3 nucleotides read TGCGCCAGCAGCCAAGTAGGGGTAAAAGAGACCCAGTACTTC. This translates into CASSQVGVKETQYF.

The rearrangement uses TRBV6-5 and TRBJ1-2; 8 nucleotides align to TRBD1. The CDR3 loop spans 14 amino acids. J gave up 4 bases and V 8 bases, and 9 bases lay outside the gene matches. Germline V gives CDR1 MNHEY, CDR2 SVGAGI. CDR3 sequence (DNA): TGTGCCAGCTTCGGACAGGGCATAATCTATGGCTACACCTTC. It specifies CASFGQGIIYGYTF.